These 19 T cell receptor beta chains came from one sample sequenced in a study of blood T cell repertoires in COVID-19. The repertoire was sequenced with immunoSEQ multiplex PCR; TCRdb's copy has only in-frame clones and lacks some. The table includes 150,000 to 200,000 clones, 82% detected once. The sample was peripheral blood. The receptors here all came from a woman between 65 and 79 years old with acute or convalescent COVID-19.

The chain uses TRBV10-2 and TRBJ2-5; 13 bases are shared with TRBD2. CDR3 length equals 14 residues. J gave up 5 bases and V 6 bases, and 3 bases lay outside the gene matches. The germline CDR1 and CDR2 sequences are WSHSY and SAAADI. The CDR3 loop is CASRGLAGVETQYF. The CDR3 bases are TGCGCCAGCAGAGGACTAGCGGGAGTTGAGACCCAGTACTTC.

The chain has TRBV2 and TRBJ2-5, with a weak D call TRBD1 (5 bases). Trimming left V 3 bases short and J 2 bases short, with 10 bases between. The CDR3 consists of 14 residues. From germline, CDR1 is SNHLY and CDR2 FYNNEI. This CDR3 reads CASSDSGQQETQYF. The CDR3 nucleotides are TGTGCCAGCAGTGATTCCGGACAACAAGAGACCCAGTACTTC.

This clone was seen a single time. The rearrangement links TRBV7-9 to TRBJ1-2; D remains unclear. Germline V gives CDR1 SEHNR, CDR2 FQNEAQ (reference sequence). V lost 3 bases and J lost 2, with 4 bases in between. This CDR3 has 12 residues. The CDR3 nucleotides are TGTGCCAGCAGCTTCCCAAACTATGGCTACACCTTC. Its protein is CASSFPNYGYTF.

This chain links TRBV28 with TRBJ1-5; D is unclear. CDR1 and CDR2 from the germline V gene are MDHEN and SYDVKM. The CDR3 is made up of 15 amino acids. Trimming pared 3 bases from V and 0 bases from J, leaving 9 bases between. CDR3 protein: CASSLTVYSNQPQHF. Written as DNA, the CDR3 is TGTGCCAGCAGTTTGACTGTTTATAGCAATCAGCCCCAGCATTTT.

The chain carries TRBV6-7 and TRBJ2-3; D is unresolved. TRBV6-7 is annotated as an ORF whose role is uncertain. Trimming pared 2 bases from V and 10 bases from J, leaving 7 bases between. CDR3 length: 11 residues. The CDR3: CASSYNGAQYF. The CDR3 coding sequence is TGTGCCAGCAGTTACAATGGAGCGCAGTATTTT.

This clone was seen once. The chain joins TRBV4-2 to TRBJ1-3; D may be TRBD1 (5 bases). The CDR3 totals 15 residues. V was shortened by 3 bases and J by 2 bases, with 11 bases between the two germline ends. Germline V CDR1 and CDR2: LGHNA, YNFKEQ. This CDR3 is CASSQSRGAGNTIYF. The DNA for the CDR3 is TGTGCCAGCAGCCAGAGTCGGGGGGCTGGAAACACCATATATTTT.

The chain has TRBV3-1 (or the pseudogene TRBV3-2) and TRBJ1-6; TRBD1 might be the D (5 bases). CDR3 length equals 19 residues. Germline loops: CDR1 LGHDT, CDR2 YNNKEL (reference sequence). The ends were cut back, 1 base at V and 0 bases at J, with 16 bases in the middle. CDR3 nucleotide sequence: TGTGCCAGCAGCCAAGCCTACAGTCGGGGGAGCTCCTATAATTCACCCCTCCACTTT. Amino acid sequence: CASSQAYSRGSSYNSPLHF.

The rearrangement uses TRBV12-3 or TRBV12-4 and TRBJ2-2; D ambiguous. This CDR3 has 13 residues. The ends were cut back, 5 bases at V and 1 base at J, with 5 bases in the middle. CDR3: CASSGRNTGELFF. In nucleotides, the CDR3 is TGTGCCAGCAGTGGCCGGAACACCGGGGAGCTGTTTTTT.

CDR3 nucleotides: TGTGCCAGCAGTGCGGGACAGGCAACTAATGAAAAACTGTTTTTT. Its protein product is CASSAGQATNEKLFF. The V gene is TRBV2, the J gene TRBJ1-4, with 8 nucleotides matching TRBD1. The length of the CDR3 is 15 residues. The J segment lost 0 bases and the V segment lost 4 bases, leaving 1 base of the junction unmatched. Germline lookup yields CDR1 SNHLY and CDR2 FYNNEI.

This rearrangement joins TRBV7-9 to TRBJ1-1, with D perhaps TRBD1 (5 bases). Trimming pared 6 bases from V and 3 bases from J, leaving 8 bases between. The length of the CDR3 is 12 residues. From germline, CDR1 is SEHNR and CDR2 FQNEAQ (reference sequence). Here the CDR3 reads CASRSGYTEAFF. The CDR3 DNA sequence: TGTGCCAGCAGATCAGGGTACACTGAAGCTTTCTTT.

The chain uses TRBV24-1 and TRBJ1-5; tentatively, D is TRBD1 (5 bases). From germline, CDR1 is KGHDR and CDR2 SFDVKD. The CDR3 totals 15 residues. The ends were cut back, 3 bases at V and 2 bases at J, with 10 bases in the middle. The CDR3 is CATSDPRVGNQPQHF. Written as DNA, the CDR3 is TGTGCCACCAGTGATCCCAGGGTTGGCAATCAGCCCCAGCATTTT.

This clone was detected only a few times. The chain is built from TRBV7-3 and TRBJ2-3; possibly TRBD2 for D (5 bases). With 1 base removed from V and 1 base from J, the gap between germline ends came to 6 bases. The germline gives CDR1 SGHTA, CDR2 FQGTGA. This CDR3 region has 14 residues. The CDR3 protein is CASSLNGGTDTQYF. The DNA for the CDR3 is TGTGCCAGCAGCTTAAACGGGGGCACAGATACGCAGTATTTT.

The J gene is TRBJ1-6, the V gene TRBV6-5; the match to TRBD1 covers 7 bases. The V and J ends lost 0 bases and 7 bases, in that order; junction bases with no gene match: 6. CDR1 MNHEY and CDR2 SVGAGI come from the germline V gene. The CDR3 is 16 residues long. CDR3 region: CASSYSPGGRNSPLHF. The CDR3 DNA follows: TGTGCCAGCAGTTACTCGCCAGGGGGTCGAAATTCACCCCTCCACTTT.

The chain links TRBV7-3 to TRBJ2-3, with 9 positions matching TRBD2. This CDR3 has 15 amino acids. J lost 3 bases, V lost 5 bases, and 6 bases had no gene match. The germline CDR1 and CDR2 sequences are SGHTA and FQGTGA. Here the CDR3 reads CASSPGLARTDTQYF. The CDR3 DNA follows: TGTGCCAGCAGCCCGGGACTAGCCCGAACAGATACGCAGTATTTT.

The chain employs TRBV29-1 and TRBJ2-5; maybe TRBD1 (6 bases). V lost 2 bases and J lost 4, with 14 bases in between. The germline gives CDR1 SQVTM, CDR2 ANQGSEA. CDR3 length equals 14 residues. This chain's CDR3 is CSVETRGRPETQYF. Here the CDR3 DNA reads TGCAGCGTTGAAACCAGGGGCCGCCCAGAGACCCAGTACTTC.

This clone is a singleton in its sample. The V gene is TRBV7-2, the J gene TRBJ1-5; D is undetermined. The CDR3 is 13 amino acids. The V and J ends lost 3 bases and 0 bases respectively, with 3 bases between them. Germline assignment: CDR1 SGHTA and CDR2 FQGNSA. Here the CDR3 DNA reads TGTGCCAGCAGCTTTAATAGCAATCAGCCCCAGCATTTT. Amino acid sequence: CASSFNSNQPQHF.

The chain is built from TRBV6-5 and TRBJ2-1, with 7 positions matching TRBD2. V lost 2 bases, J lost 5 bases, and 6 bases stayed unmatched. The CDR3 loop spans 15 amino acids. Germline-derived CDR1 and CDR2 are MNHEY and SVGAGI. DNA for the CDR3: TGTGCCAGCAGTTACCTGCCTAGCGGTAACAATGAGCAGTTCTTC. It is translated as CASSYLPSGNNEQFF.

The V and J genes are TRBV29-1 and TRBJ2-2, with 10 bases aligning to TRBD2. The V gene end was trimmed by 4 bases and the J gene end by 3 bases; junction bases not matched to a gene: 2. From germline, CDR1 is SQVTM and CDR2 ANQGSEA. The CDR3 has 14 residues. In DNA, the CDR3 is TGCAGCGTTGGGGGGACTAGCGACACCGGGGAGCTGTTTTTT. Translation gives CSVGGTSDTGELFF.

J is TRBJ1-2 and V is TRBV7-8; D call uncertain. The CDR3 is made up of 13 amino acids. The germline gives CDR1 SGHVS, CDR2 FQNEAQ. The germline V and J ends were trimmed by 2 bases and 0 bases, with 4 bases remaining between them. The CDR3 sequence: CASSLSANYGYTF. The DNA of the CDR3 is TGTGCCAGCAGCTTATCAGCTAACTATGGCTACACCTTC.